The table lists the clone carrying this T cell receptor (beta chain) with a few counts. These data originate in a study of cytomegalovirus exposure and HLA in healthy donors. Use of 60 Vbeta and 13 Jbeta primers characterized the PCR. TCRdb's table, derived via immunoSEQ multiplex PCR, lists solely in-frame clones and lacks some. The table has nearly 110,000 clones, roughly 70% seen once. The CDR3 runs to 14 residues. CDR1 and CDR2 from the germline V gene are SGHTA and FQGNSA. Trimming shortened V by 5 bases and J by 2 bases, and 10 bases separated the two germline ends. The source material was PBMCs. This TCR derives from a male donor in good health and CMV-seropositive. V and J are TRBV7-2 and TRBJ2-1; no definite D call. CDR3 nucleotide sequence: TGTGCCAGCAGCAACAGAGAAGCCTACAATGAGCAGTTCTTC. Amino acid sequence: CASSNREAYNEQFF. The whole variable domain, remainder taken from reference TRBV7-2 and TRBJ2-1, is GAGVSQSPSNKVTEKGKDVELRCDPISGHTALYWYRQSLGQGLEFLIYFQGNSAPDKSGLPSDRFSAERTGGSVSTLTIQRTQQEDSAVYLCASSNREAYNEQFFGPGTRLTVL.